Each of the 32 T cell receptor beta chains below was sequenced from the same sample in a study of blood T cell repertoires in COVID-19 (dated by TCRdb to the early 2020s). Receptor amplification or capture employed the immunoSEQ multiplex PCR assay. Sourced from immuneACCESS, this table was stored by TCRdb with only in-frame sequences that have V and J called. A share of the clones is absent; for the studies checked, an unresolved V gene accounts for under half, and the remainder has no known explanation. This sample is represented by 300,000 or so clones; approximately 91% of them were singletons. The ten largest clones add up to approximately 2.1% of the sample. Sequenced: peripheral blood. Receptor source: a woman aged 30 to 39 with COVID-19, enrolled during active disease.

The table lists this clone with a few counts. The chain combines TRBV12-3 or TRBV12-4 with TRBJ1-2, with D unclear. CDR3 size: 12 residues. V was clipped by 5 bases and J by 8 bases, with 12 bases between them. For the CDR3, the DNA is TGTGCCAGCAGTATTAGAAATGCAGGCTACACCTTC. Its protein product is CASSIRNAGYTF.

The chain joins TRBV9 to TRBJ2-1; D call uncertain. Looked up from germline, CDR1 is SGDLS and CDR2 is YYNGEE. The CDR3 sequence is 15 residues long. The germline V and J ends were trimmed by 2 bases and 7 bases, with 16 bases remaining between them. The DNA of the CDR3 is TGTGCCAGCAGCGTCGACAACAGTGTCGCTAATGAGCAGTTCTTC. As protein: CASSVDNSVANEQFF. Looking up the rest from reference TRBV9 and TRBJ2-1 gives the full variable domain: DSGVTQTPKHLITATGQRVTLRCSPRSGDLSVYWYQQSLDQGLQFLIQYYNGEERAKGNILERFSAQQFPDLHSELNLSSLELGDSALYFCASSVDNSVANEQFFGPGTRLTVL.

The V gene is TRBV19, the J gene TRBJ2-2, with unresolved D. The germline V and J ends were trimmed by 0 bases and 6 bases, with 5 bases remaining between them. Germline loops: CDR1 LNHDA, CDR2 SQIVND (reference sequence). This CDR3 has 13 amino acids. CDR3 bases: TGTGCCAGTAGTATAGATCGAGCCGGGGAGCTGTTTTTT. As protein: CASSIDRAGELFF.

DNA for the CDR3: TGTGCCAGCAGTTTATCCCCACTAGCGGGACGGCAAGAGACCCAGTACTTC. Amino acid sequence: CASSLSPLAGRQETQYF. The chain has TRBV27 and TRBJ2-5; 10 nucleotides line up with TRBD2. Germline V CDR1 and CDR2: MNHEY, SMNVEV (reference sequence). There are 17 residues in the CDR3. V lost 0 bases to trimming and J lost 2 bases; unmatched junction nucleotides: 6.

In nucleotides, the CDR3 is TGCGCCAGCAGCTTGGCGGGGGGCCGTGGCTACACCTTC. This codes for CASSLAGGRGYTF. This chain connects TRBV5-1 to TRBJ1-2; D is possibly TRBD1 (6 bases). Germline CDR1 and CDR2: SGHRS and YFSETQ. The CDR3 consists of 13 residues. Trimming stripped 0 bases from V and 7 bases from J, with 10 bases between.

The chain links TRBV6-9 to TRBJ1-3, with D possibly being TRBD1 (5 bases). Germline values: CDR1 MNHGY, CDR2 SVAAGI. The CDR3 spans 12 residues. Trimming took 10 bases from V and 1 from J, leaving 8 bases between them. CDR3 sequence reads: CATQGSGNTIYF. The CDR3 nucleotides are TGTGCCACCCAGGGTTCTGGAAACACCATATATTTT.

The chain employs TRBV7-2 and TRBJ1-2, with unresolved D. Trimming left V 4 bases short and J 4 bases short, with 16 bases between. The CDR3 extends over 15 amino acids. From germline, CDR1 is SGHTA and CDR2 FQGNSA. The CDR3 nucleotides read TGTGCCAGCAGCTCCCGGTTAGGTGCAGGCTATGGCTACACCTTC. Its protein is CASSSRLGAGYGYTF.

V usage is TRBV6-1 and J usage is TRBJ1-2; 9 nucleotides match TRBD1. The length of the CDR3 is 19 residues. J gave up 5 bases and V 1 base, and 17 bases lay outside the gene matches. CDR1 is MNHNS and CDR2 is SASEGT in the germline V gene. CDR3 nucleotides: TGTGCCAGCAGTGAAGGCCTGAAGTTCTCGGGACAGGGTGGATATGGCTACACCTTC. Translating gives CASSEGLKFSGQGGYGYTF.

V and J are TRBV28 and TRBJ1-2; the D is unclear. The germline V gene encodes CDR1 MDHEN and CDR2 SYDVKM. The CDR3 contains 13 residues. The ends were cut back, 3 bases at V and 8 bases at J, with 13 bases in the middle. CDR3 in DNA: TGTGCCAGCAGTTTTAAGGCCGAGAGGGGCTACACCTTC. It codes for CASSFKAERGYTF.

This sequence joins TRBV19 and TRBJ2-1; 9 nucleotides agree with TRBD1. Looked up from germline, CDR1 is LNHDA and CDR2 is SQIVND (reference sequence). V trimming: 2 bases; J trimming: 6 bases; junction bases outside the gene matches: 2. This CDR3 has 14 amino acids. The CDR3, as DNA: TGTGCCAGTAGTATACAGACAGGGGGCAATGAGCAGTTCTTC. This sequence encodes CASSIQTGGNEQFF.

This chain links TRBV27 with TRBJ2-1; D may be TRBD1 (6 bases). This CDR3 contains 16 residues. The ends were cut back, 6 bases at V and 0 bases at J, with 15 bases in the middle. Per the germline V gene, CDR1 is MNHEY and CDR2 is SMNVEV (reference sequence). The CDR3 loop reads CASSLLLGGSYNEQFF. The CDR3 DNA follows: TGTGCCAGCAGCCTACTCCTAGGGGGCTCCTACAATGAGCAGTTCTTC.

The rearrangement joins TRBV2 to TRBJ2-7, with TRBD2 matching 9 bases. This CDR3 contains 16 residues. Germline CDR1 is SNHLY and CDR2 is FYNNEI. J was trimmed by 0 bases and V by 6 bases; bases with no gene match: 9. The DNA of the CDR3 is TGTGCCAGCAGAACCGGCGGGGGGGGCCCCTCCTACGAGCAGTACTTC. Protein product: CASRTGGGGPSYEQYF. The full variable domain, completed using reference TRBV2 and TRBJ2-7, is EPEVTQTPSHQVTQMGQEVILRCVPISNHLYFYWYRQILGQKVEFLVSFYNNEISEKSEIFDDQFSVERPDGSNFTLKIRSTKLEDSAMYFCASRTGGGGPSYEQYFGPGTRLTVT.

The chain employs TRBV27 and TRBJ1-4; TRBD1 matches at 8 bases. The germline gives CDR1 MNHEY, CDR2 SMNVEV (reference sequence). The CDR3 runs 15 residues. J was trimmed by 8 bases and V by 3 bases; bases with no gene match: 8. The CDR3 reads CASSFRGQGGEKLFF. CDR3 nucleotide sequence: TGTGCCAGCAGTTTTCGAGGACAGGGCGGGGAAAAACTGTTTTTT.

The chain links TRBV19 to TRBJ2-1, with 10 bases aligning to TRBD2. CDR3 length equals 17 residues. V gave up 0 bases and J gave up 7 bases; unmatched junction bases: 9. Germline assignment: CDR1 LNHDA and CDR2 SQIVND (reference sequence). The CDR3 region is CASSIDRTSGILNEQFF. CDR3 coding DNA: TGTGCCAGTAGTATAGATCGGACTAGCGGAATATTAAATGAGCAGTTCTTC. Filled out from reference TRBV19 and TRBJ2-1, the complete variable domain reads DGGITQSPKYLFRKEGQNVTLSCEQNLNHDAMYWYRQDPGQGLRLIYYSQIVNDFQKGDIAEGYSVSREKKESFPLTVTSAQKNPTAFYLCASSIDRTSGILNEQFFGPGTRLTVL.

This chain connects TRBV5-1 to TRBJ1-2; TRBD1 might be the D (6 bases). Trimming left V 4 bases short and J 2 bases short, with 18 bases between. Germline CDR1 SGHRS, CDR2 YFSETQ. This CDR3 comprises 16 residues. CDR3 bases: TGCGCCAGCAGCCCGAGGCCGGGACACACGAACTATGGCTACACCTTC. It specifies CASSPRPGHTNYGYTF.

The CDR3 bases are TGTGCCAGCAGCCCGGGACACGGCTATGGCTACACCTTC. It yields the protein CASSPGHGYGYTF. This chain links TRBV25-1 with TRBJ1-2; D might be TRBD1 (6 bases). In germline, CDR1 is MGHDK, CDR2 SYGVNS. This CDR3 has 13 amino acids. Trimming left V 6 bases short and J 4 bases short, with 12 bases between.

J is TRBJ1-2 and V is TRBV19; the D is unclear. The length of the CDR3 is 14 residues. Per the germline V gene, CDR1 is LNHDA and CDR2 is SQIVND (reference sequence). Trimming took off 3 bases at V and 3 bases at J, with 11 bases between the two ends. CDR3 coding DNA: TGTGCCAGTAGTATCTCCAGCCAGGACTATGGCTACACCTTC. Protein: CASSISSQDYGYTF.

V is TRBV27 and J is TRBJ1-1; possibly TRBD1 for D (5 bases). Germline CDR1 is MNHEY and CDR2 is SMNVEV (reference sequence). The CDR3 is 17 residues long. The ends were cut back, 3 bases at V and 4 bases at J, with 21 bases in the middle. CDR3 DNA sequence: TGTGCCAGCAGTTTTTCTAGGACATCCGAAGCGAGCACTGAAGCTTTCTTT. Protein: CASSFSRTSEASTEAFF.

The chain uses TRBV9 and TRBJ2-3; 7 nucleotides line up with TRBD2. Germline CDR1 and CDR2: SGDLS and YYNGEE. CDR3 length: 15 amino acids. V shed 3 bases and J 2 bases; nucleotides not matched to a gene: 6. In DNA, the CDR3 is TGTGCCAGCAGCGAAACTAGCGCTTACACAGATACGCAGTATTTT. Its translation is CASSETSAYTDTQYF. The whole variable domain, filled in from reference TRBV9 and TRBJ2-3, reads DSGVTQTPKHLITATGQRVTLRCSPRSGDLSVYWYQQSLDQGLQFLIQYYNGEERAKGNILERFSAQQFPDLHSELNLSSLELGDSALYFCASSETSAYTDTQYFGPGTRLTVL.

The chain employs TRBV5-6 and TRBJ1-4; 9 bases map to TRBD1. With 7 bases clipped from V and 7 bases from J, the junction kept 14 bases outside the gene matches. The CDR3 spans 16 residues. CDR1 is SGHDT and CDR2 is YYEEEE in the germline V gene. The CDR3 region is CASGTTLGTGSEKLFF. In DNA form, the CDR3 reads TGTGCCAGCGGTACTACTCTCGGGACAGGGAGTGAAAAACTGTTTTTT.

The rearrangement uses TRBV7-3 and TRBJ1-1; D ambiguous. Looked up from germline, CDR1 is SGHTA and CDR2 is FQGTGA. The CDR3 totals 13 residues. V was cut by 5 bases and J by 5 bases, with 12 bases left in between. The DNA of the CDR3 is TGTGCCAGCAGCAGAGAATCGACTACTGAAGCTTTCTTT. Amino acid sequence: CASSRESTTEAFF.

Note on this clone: The identical CDR3 is also encoded by other nucleotide sequences in the sample. V and J are TRBV5-1 and TRBJ1-5, with TRBD1 as a possible D gene (5 bases). The V end was cut by 5 bases, the J end by 3 bases, with 12 bases between. CDR3 size: 14 residues. CDR1 is SGHRS, CDR2 YFSETQ, per germline. The CDR3 reads CASSPTGPNQPQHF. In nucleotides, the CDR3 is TGCGCCAGCAGTCCAACAGGCCCCAATCAGCCCCAGCATTTT.

The chain has TRBV29-1 and TRBJ1-1; D is unresolved. V lost 4 bases and J lost 4, with 7 bases in between. CDR1 and CDR2 from the germline V gene are SQVTM and ANQGSEA. This CDR3 spans 11 amino acids. In DNA, the CDR3 is TGCAGCGTTGCCCTTAGCACTGAAGCTTTCTTT. Translation gives CSVALSTEAFF.

The chain joins TRBV19 to TRBJ1-5, with D possibly TRBD1 on 6 matching bases. This CDR3 comprises 14 residues. Looked up from germline, CDR1 is LNHDA and CDR2 is SQIVND (reference sequence). V dropped 6 bases and J dropped 6 bases, with 15 bases sitting between them. The CDR3: CASSAGDISQPQHF. CDR3 DNA: TGTGCCAGTAGCGCAGGGGACATCAGTCAGCCCCAGCATTTT.

A few counts support this clone. This chain uses TRBV29-1 with TRBJ1-2; TRBD1 is a possible D gene (5 bases). Trimming left V 5 bases short and J 0 bases short, with 13 bases between. Germline V gene lookup returns CDR1 SQVTM and CDR2 ANQGSEA. This CDR3 contains 14 residues. The CDR3 coding sequence is TGCAGCGTTCCACCGACAGACTCTAACTATGGCTACACCTTC. Encoded protein: CSVPPTDSNYGYTF.

The V call is TRBV6-5, the J call TRBJ2-5; 7 bases line up with TRBD1. V shed 7 bases, J shed 4 bases, and the junction held 6 bases outside the gene matches. Germline V gene lookup returns CDR1 MNHEY and CDR2 SVGAGI. The length of the CDR3 is 13 residues. In DNA, the CDR3 is TGTGCCAGCAACGACAGGGTTTTAGAGACCCAGTACTTC. Protein sequence: CASNDRVLETQYF.

This chain connects TRBV19 to TRBJ1-5; no definite D call. The germline V and J ends were trimmed by 1 base and 5 bases, with 9 bases remaining between them. Germline assignment: CDR1 LNHDA and CDR2 SQIVND (reference sequence). This CDR3 comprises 14 residues. The CDR3 DNA is TGTGCCAGTAGTATAGGAGGGTTTCATCAGCCCCAGCATTTT. This translates into CASSIGGFHQPQHF.

The rearrangement links TRBV3-1 (or the pseudogene TRBV3-2) to TRBJ1-2; D possibly corresponds to TRBD1 (5 bases). V was trimmed by 1 base and J by 3 bases, leaving 12 bases between them. Germline values: CDR1 LGHDT, CDR2 YNNKEL (reference sequence). CDR3 length equals 15 residues. The CDR3: CASSQVSGGDYGYTF. The CDR3 region has the DNA TGTGCCAGCAGCCAAGTGTCCGGGGGAGACTATGGCTACACCTTC.

This clone occurred once. This chain links TRBV5-1 with TRBJ1-4; D may be TRBD1 (5 bases). Trimming removed 2 bases at V and 2 bases at J, with 28 bases between. The V gene's germline CDR1 is SGHRS and CDR2 YFSETQ. The CDR3 spans 21 residues. The chain's CDR3 is CASSLGTFFVDTKGTNEKLFF. CDR3 coding DNA: TGCGCCAGCAGCTTAGGCACCTTTTTCGTGGACACTAAGGGGACTAATGAAAAACTGTTTTTT.

The chain has TRBV12-1 and TRBJ2-7; TRBD1, as called in the table, went unchecked against the DNA. TRBV12-1 constitutes a pseudogene. This CDR3 has 16 amino acids. The CDR3 sequence is CASSIRSWGTGYEQYF. CDR3 sequence (DNA): TGTGCCAGCAGCATAAGATCCTGGGGGACAGGCTACGAGCAGTACTTC.

The V gene is TRBV10-3, the J gene TRBJ2-1; 10 nucleotides line up with TRBD2. Germline V lookup: CDR1 ENHRY, CDR2 SYGVKD. This CDR3 contains 14 residues. J was trimmed by 8 bases and V by 11 bases; bases with no gene match: 12. CDR3 DNA sequence: TGTGCCGACTCGGCCAGCGGGAGGGCCGATGAGCAGTTCTTC. Translating gives CADSASGRADEQFF.

The rearrangement links TRBV28 to TRBJ2-1; 10 bases are shared with TRBD2. Germline CDR1 reads MDHEN; CDR2 reads SYDVKM. With 4 bases clipped from V and 9 bases from J, the junction kept 12 bases outside the gene matches. The CDR3 runs 16 residues. The CDR3 DNA sequence: TGTGCCAGCAGTTCCTCACGGAGCGGGAGGGCGACTGAGCAGTTCTTC. The encoded protein is CASSSSRSGRATEQFF.